Shown below are 17 T cell receptor beta chains from a single sample sequenced in a study of blood T cell repertoires in COVID-19. Profiling relied on immunoSEQ multiplex PCR, and the TCRdb table lists in-frame clones only, not all of them. The sample holds 95,000 to 150,000 clones, 70% to 85% seen once. Material: peripheral blood. Receptors were obtained from a woman aged 70-85 years with acute or convalescent COVID-19.

The rearrangement joins TRBV19 to TRBJ2-1; tentatively, D is TRBD2 (5 bases). The CDR3 runs to 16 residues. V was pared by 0 bases and J by 2 bases, with 11 bases between. The germline V gene has CDR1 LNHDA and CDR2 SQIVND (reference sequence). Here the CDR3 reads CASSIDAGLTYNEQFF. The CDR3 coding sequence is TGTGCCAGTAGTATAGATGCAGGACTTACCTACAATGAGCAGTTCTTC.

The rearrangement links TRBV19 to TRBJ2-7; the match to TRBD1 covers 7 bases. CDR1 is LNHDA, CDR2 SQIVND, per germline (reference sequence). The CDR3 is made up of 15 amino acids. The V segment lost 4 bases and the J segment 4 bases; nucleotides outside the gene matches: 10. The CDR3 spells CASSNGQDRAYEQYV. The DNA for the CDR3 is TGTGCCAGTAGTAACGGACAGGATAGGGCTTACGAGCAGTACGTC.

V gene TRBV10-3 combines with J gene TRBJ1-1; D is undetermined. This CDR3 has 11 residues. Germline CDR1 and CDR2: ENHRY and SYGVKD. Trimming shortened V by 6 bases and J by 2 bases, and 4 bases separated the two germline ends. CDR3 DNA: TGTGCCATCAGCCAAAACACTGAAGCTTTCTTT. This translates into CAISQNTEAFF.

The chain is built from TRBV10-1 and TRBJ2-7; D unresolved. With 1 base removed from V and 0 bases from J, the gap between germline ends came to 10 bases. Germline CDR1 is WNHNN and CDR2 is SYGVQD (reference sequence). The length of the CDR3 is 15 residues. CDR3 loop: CASSEWAYNSYEQYF. The CDR3 DNA reads as TGCGCCAGCAGTGAGTGGGCCTATAACTCCTACGAGCAGTACTTC.

This chain joins TRBV5-1 and TRBJ2-7, with D uncertain. Trimming removed 0 bases from V and 0 bases from J, with 10 bases in between. Germline assignment: CDR1 SGHRS and CDR2 YFSETQ. The CDR3 contains 15 residues. Here the CDR3 reads CASSLGQPSSYEQYF. The CDR3 DNA is TGCGCCAGCAGCTTGGGACAACCGAGCTCCTACGAGCAGTACTTC.

The chain uses TRBV2 and TRBJ1-1, with D possibly TRBD1 on 6 matching bases. Trimming shortened V by 5 bases and J by 4 bases, and 14 bases separated the two germline ends. Germline CDR1 and CDR2: SNHLY and FYNNEI. This CDR3 comprises 14 residues. The chain's CDR3 is CASSPQGLSTEAFF. The CDR3 bases are TGTGCCAGCAGTCCACAGGGCCTTAGCACTGAAGCTTTCTTT.

This chain links TRBV7-9 with TRBJ1-1; possibly TRBD1 for D (5 bases). V gave up 1 base and J gave up 1 base, with 7 bases separating them. CDR1 and CDR2 (germline): SEHNR, FQNEAQ (reference sequence). The CDR3 sequence is 14 residues long. The CDR3 nucleotides read TGTGCCAGCAGCTTAGAGACAGCGAACACTGAAGCTTTCTTT. Its protein product is CASSLETANTEAFF.

The chain combines TRBV5-1 with TRBJ1-1; 11 bases are shared with TRBD1. This CDR3 comprises 15 residues. The trim removed 0 bases at V and 3 bases at J, leaving 1 base unmatched. The germline V gene encodes CDR1 SGHRS and CDR2 YFSETQ. The CDR3 spells CASSLGTGGYTEAFF. In DNA form, the CDR3 reads TGCGCCAGCAGCTTGGGGACAGGGGGCTACACTGAAGCTTTCTTT. The whole variable domain, remainder taken from reference TRBV5-1 and TRBJ1-1, is KAGVTQTPRYLIKTRGQQVTLSCSPISGHRSVSWYQQTPGQGLQFLFEYFSETQRNKGNFPGRFSGRQFSNSRSEMNVSTLELGDSALYLCASSLGTGGYTEAFFGQGTRLTVV.

V is TRBV7-9 and J is TRBJ1-1; the match to TRBD1 covers 7 bases. V lost 1 base, J lost 1 base, and 9 bases stayed unmatched. The V gene's germline CDR1 is SEHNR and CDR2 FQNEAQ (reference sequence). The CDR3 totals 17 residues. CDR3 sequence: CASSLVPGGIRNTEAFF. The CDR3, as DNA: TGTGCCAGCAGCTTAGTCCCAGGGGGAATTAGGAACACTGAAGCTTTCTTT.

The V gene is TRBV13, the J gene TRBJ2-4; D possibly corresponds to TRBD2 (5 bases). Germline CDR1 PRHDT, CDR2 FYEKMQ (reference sequence). V shed 0 bases and J shed 6 bases, with 15 bases lying between them. This CDR3 contains 16 residues. This chain's CDR3 is CASSLGGGAGRNIQYF. The DNA for the CDR3 is TGTGCCAGCAGCTTAGGCGGAGGAGCAGGCAGAAACATTCAGTACTTC.

The genes are TRBV3-1 (or the pseudogene TRBV3-2) and TRBJ2-7; 8 positions match TRBD1. The V segment lost 6 bases and the J segment 2 bases; nucleotides outside the gene matches: 6. Germline V gene data show CDR1 as LGHDT and CDR2 as YNNKEL (reference sequence). This CDR3 spans 14 amino acids. CDR3 amino acids: CASSIGQGPYEQYF. The CDR3, as DNA: TGTGCCAGCAGTATCGGACAGGGACCCTACGAGCAGTACTTC.

This chain joins TRBV29-1 and TRBJ2-2; D is uncertain. V was clipped by 6 bases and J by 6 bases, with 11 bases between them. CDR1 SQVTM and CDR2 ANQGSEA come from the germline V gene. The CDR3 is 12 residues long. The CDR3 reads CSVSGSAGELFF. The CDR3 DNA is TGCAGCGTATCAGGATCTGCCGGGGAGCTGTTTTTT.

The chain uses TRBV2 and TRBJ2-5; weak D call: TRBD1 (6 bases). The CDR3 contains 12 residues. CDR1 is SNHLY, CDR2 FYNNEI, per germline. Deletions cut 7 bases from V and 2 bases from J, with 8 bases between. The chain's CDR3 is CASKDRQETQYF. The CDR3 coding sequence is TGTGCCAGCAAGGACAGACAAGAGACCCAGTACTTC.

CDR3 DNA sequence: TGTGCCAGCAGCCCTGGACAGGGCTCTTTAAGAGGAGGCTACACCTTC. It encodes CASSPGQGSLRGGYTF. The rearrangement uses TRBV7-9 and TRBJ1-2; 8 bases are shared with TRBD1. J gave up 8 bases and V 5 bases, and 16 bases lay outside the gene matches. The germline V gene encodes CDR1 SEHNR and CDR2 FQNEAQ (reference sequence). CDR3 size: 16 residues.

The rearrangement links TRBV5-6 to TRBJ2-3; 12 nucleotides line up with TRBD2. Germline CDR1 is SGHDT and CDR2 is YYEEEE. Losses at the gene ends were 4 bases for V and 6 bases for J; bases not matched to a gene: 9. The CDR3 spans 16 residues. The CDR3 DNA reads TGTGCCAGCAGCGCCCGACTAGCGGGGGCGGTTGATACGCAGTATTTT. It specifies CASSARLAGAVDTQYF.

This chain uses TRBV7-2 with TRBJ1-2; 8 nucleotides match TRBD1. The CDR3 covers 14 residues. The junction had 5 bases not matched to a gene; V was cut back by 0 bases and J by 8 bases. Per germline, CDR1 SGHTA and CDR2 FQGNSA. The CDR3 DNA reads TGTGCCAGCAGCTTAGCGCAGAGGACAGGGGGCTACACCTTC. This sequence encodes CASSLAQRTGGYTF.

V is TRBV3-1 (or the pseudogene TRBV3-2) and J is TRBJ1-5; the D gene is possibly TRBD1 (5 bases). The CDR3 length is 14 residues. The V and J ends lost 6 bases and 4 bases respectively, with 13 bases between them. CDR1 is LGHDT and CDR2 is YNNKEL in the germline V gene (reference sequence). The CDR3 reads CASSQRQGNQPQHF. CDR3 in DNA: TGTGCCAGCAGTCAAAGGCAGGGTAATCAGCCCCAGCATTTT.